One sample yielded the 15 T cell receptor beta chains listed below, sequenced in a study of radiotherapy plus CTLA-4 blockade in lung cancer (dated by TCRdb to between 2017 and 2018). The method was the immunoSEQ multiplex PCR assay. Drawn from immuneACCESS, this table holds only the in-frame rearrangements with V and J called that TCRdb kept. Clones are partly lost; checked studies trace under half to an unresolved V gene and leave the rest unexplained. Counted in this sample were tens of thousands of clones; roughly 86% of them appeared once. Of the sample, around 17% falls within the top ten clones. Sequenced here: peripheral blood, sampled from a patient treated with radiotherapy plus ipilimumab. These receptors came from a human donor with non-small cell lung cancer that progressed on radiotherapy plus ipilimumab.

The CDR3 reads CASSPGASGNTIYF. As DNA, the CDR3 is TGTGCCAGCTCACCTGGAGCCTCTGGAAACACCATATATTTT. The chain recombines TRBV18 with TRBJ1-3, with unresolved D. This CDR3 comprises 14 residues. Germline V gene sequence: CDR1 KGHSH, CDR2 LQKENI. Deletions cut 3 bases from V and 0 bases from J, with 6 bases between.

The V gene is TRBV6-6, the J gene TRBJ1-2; the D is unclear. CDR3 size: 16 residues. CDR1 and CDR2 (germline): MNHNY, SVGAGI (reference sequence). The V end lost 6 bases, the J end lost 0 bases, and 17 bases lay between the germline ends. The CDR3 loop reads CASSKNQPLANYGYTF. Written as DNA, the CDR3 is TGTGCCAGCAGCAAGAATCAGCCGTTAGCTAACTATGGCTACACCTTC.

This chain connects TRBV5-4 to TRBJ2-5, with D perhaps matching TRBD1 (5 bases). The length of the CDR3 is 13 residues. Germline CDR1 and CDR2: SGHNT and YYREEE (reference sequence). V was shortened by 2 bases and J by 5 bases, with 10 bases between the two germline ends. The CDR3 region is CASSFRAGETQYF. The DNA of the CDR3 is TGTGCCAGCAGCTTTAGGGCAGGGGAGACCCAGTACTTC.

V and J are TRBV30 and TRBJ2-7; D possibly corresponds to TRBD2 (5 bases). The V and J ends lost 0 bases and 6 bases respectively, with 6 bases between them. CDR1 GTSNPN and CDR2 SVGIG come from the germline V gene (reference sequence). CDR3 length: 11 amino acids. CDR3 sequence reads: CAWSVRGEQYF. DNA of the CDR3: TGTGCCTGGAGTGTCCGGGGCGAGCAGTACTTC.

This sequence joins TRBV10-2 and TRBJ2-5; D is possibly TRBD1 or TRBD2 (7 bases each). Between the trimmed V and J ends, which lost 5 bases and 7 bases, there was a span of 17 bases. Germline CDR1 reads WSHSY; CDR2 reads SAAADI. The CDR3 totals 14 residues. The CDR3 here is CASSTGPRGGTQYF. CDR3 nucleotide sequence: TGCGCCAGCAGTACCGGCCCCAGGGGGGGGACCCAGTACTTC.

This chain joins TRBV6-6 and TRBJ1-1, with 9 bases that match TRBD1. CDR3 length: 15 amino acids. CDR1 and CDR2 (germline): MNHNY, SVGAGI (reference sequence). With V trimmed by 2 bases and J by 4 bases, 5 bases remained unmatched. The CDR3 sequence is CASSYPGQGGTEAFF. In DNA form, the CDR3 reads TGTGCCAGCAGTTACCCGGGACAGGGTGGCACTGAAGCTTTCTTT.

The rearrangement joins TRBV2 to TRBJ2-1; no definite D call. Trimming left V 4 bases short and J 4 bases short, with 14 bases between. CDR1 and CDR2 from the germline V gene are SNHLY and FYNNEI. The CDR3 has 15 residues. The CDR3 here is CASSGGLSQYNEQFF. CDR3 sequence (DNA): TGTGCCAGCAGTGGGGGTCTATCCCAATACAATGAGCAGTTCTTC.

In nucleotides, the CDR3 is TGTGCCAGTAGTGACCGGGACAAATATCAGCCCCAGCATTTT. Protein sequence: CASSDRDKYQPQHF. The V gene is TRBV19, the J gene TRBJ1-5; maybe TRBD1 (6 bases). The CDR3 is 14 residues long. The germline V gene encodes CDR1 LNHDA and CDR2 SQIVND (reference sequence). V was clipped by 5 bases and J by 5 bases, with 13 bases between them. The full variable domain, with the rest looked up from reference TRBV19 and TRBJ1-5, is DGGITQSPKYLFRKEGQNVTLSCEQNLNHDAMYWYRQDPGQGLRLIYYSQIVNDFQKGDIAEGYSVSREKKESFPLTVTSAQKNPTAFYLCASSDRDKYQPQHFGDGTRLSIL.

The chain uses TRBV4-2 and TRBJ2-7; no firm D call. The CDR3 has 16 amino acids. In germline, CDR1 is LGHNA, CDR2 YNFKEQ. V was cut by 2 bases and J by 2 bases, with 16 bases left in between. This CDR3 is CASSQKHNALAYEQYF. The CDR3 region has the DNA TGTGCCAGCAGCCAAAAACATAATGCTTTAGCCTACGAGCAGTACTTC.

The gene calls are TRBV27 and TRBJ2-7, with D tentatively TRBD2 (5 bases). The ends were cut back, 8 bases at V and 6 bases at J, with 11 bases in the middle. This CDR3 is 11 amino acids long. Per the germline V gene, CDR1 is MNHEY and CDR2 is SMNVEV (reference sequence). Here the CDR3 reads CASSRAGEQYF. The CDR3, as DNA: TGTGCCAGCTCCCGGGCGGGCGAGCAGTACTTC.

V is TRBV13 and J is TRBJ1-5; D is ambiguous. The CDR3 contains 14 residues. Trimming took 0 bases from V and 0 from J, leaving 3 bases between them. In germline, CDR1 is PRHDT, CDR2 FYEKMQ (reference sequence). CDR3 sequence (DNA): TGTGCCAGCAGCTTAGGGGGTAGCAATCAGCCCCAGCATTTT. It specifies CASSLGGSNQPQHF.

The V and J genes are TRBV6-1 and TRBJ1-5; tentative D call: TRBD1 (6 bases). Between the trimmed V and J ends, which lost 6 bases and 1 base, there was a span of 10 bases. Germline CDR1 MNHNS, CDR2 SASEGT. This CDR3 contains 14 residues. CDR3 sequence (DNA): TGTGCCAGCAGCCGCGACAGGAGCAATCAGCCCCAGCATTTT. Its translation is CASSRDRSNQPQHF.

This sequence joins TRBV7-2 and TRBJ2-3; 7 nucleotides align to TRBD2. This CDR3 is built from 15 residues. Trimming took 1 base from V and 4 from J; bases not matched to a gene: 5. Germline CDR1 SGHTA, CDR2 FQGNSA. The CDR3, as DNA: TGTGCCAGCAGCTTAGGGACTAGGCCATCAGATACGCAGTATTTT. Amino acid sequence: CASSLGTRPSDTQYF.

The CDR3 here is CAISGTANTEAFF. Written as DNA, the CDR3 is TGTGCCATCAGTGGGACAGCGAACACTGAAGCTTTCTTT. This chain uses TRBV10-3 with TRBJ1-1, with a possible D match to TRBD1 (6 bases). The CDR3 runs 13 residues. The V and J ends lost 4 bases and 1 base respectively, with 7 bases between them. Germline V lookup: CDR1 ENHRY, CDR2 SYGVKD.

V is TRBV5-1 and J is TRBJ1-5; tentatively, D is TRBD1 (6 bases). V was pared by 1 base and J by 3 bases, with 11 bases between. The CDR3 is 15 amino acids. Germline V gene sequence: CDR1 SGHRS, CDR2 YFSETQ. In DNA form, the CDR3 reads TGCGCCAGCAGCTTGACAGGGTTTGACAATCAGCCCCAGCATTTT. This codes for CASSLTGFDNQPQHF.